This passage covers 21 T cell receptor beta chains from one sample sequenced in a study of response to subunit inactivated influenza vaccine. TCRdb reprocessed the RT-PCR reads via MiXCR and lists one record per CDR3 protein. The sample carries under 200,000 distinct CDR3 sequences, under 13% recorded once. Specimen: non-naive T cells sorted from PBMCs, collected roughly 46 days after vaccination. Receptor source: a man aged 45-60 years who received an inactivated influenza vaccine.

This clonotype was counted ten times or more. This chain joins TRBV11-2 and TRBJ2-3; weak D call: TRBD2 (5 bases). This CDR3 contains 17 residues. Trimming stripped 1 base from V and 2 bases from J, with 16 bases between. Germline CDR1 reads SGHAT; CDR2 reads FQNNGV. CDR3 sequence (DNA): TGTGCCAGCAGCTTAGTATCGGAAGCCGACTACACAGATACGCAGTATTTT. Its translation is CASSLVSEADYTDTQYF.

J is TRBJ2-7 and V is TRBV12-3 or TRBV12-4; the D gene is possibly TRBD2 (5 bases). The CDR3 consists of 15 residues. The V gene lost 3 bases and the J gene lost 3 bases, with 15 bases spanning the gap. DNA for the CDR3: TGTGCCAGCAGTTTGAGGGCTGGATCTTTCTACGAGCAGTACTTC. Translated, it gives CASSLRAGSFYEQYF.

The J gene is TRBJ2-7, the V gene TRBV20-1; 7 nucleotides match TRBD1. The DNA end favors TRBJ2-1, so the J call may be wrong. The CDR3 loop spans 14 amino acids. Germline V gives CDR1 DFQATT, CDR2 SNEGSKA (reference sequence). CDR3 region: CSAAIDRAPYEQFF. The DNA of the CDR3 is TGCAGTGCTGCCATTGACAGGGCCCCCTACGAGCAGTTCTTC.

This clonotype was recorded a few times. V is TRBV28 and J is TRBJ1-1; tentatively, D is TRBD1 (5 bases). From germline, CDR1 is MDHEN and CDR2 SYDVKM. The CDR3 has 14 amino acids. V shed 3 bases and J shed 4 bases, with 12 bases lying between them. The CDR3 DNA is TGTGCCAGCAGTTTCGTCGGCGGGGGCACTGAAGCTTTCTTT. As protein: CASSFVGGGTEAFF.

This clonotype was picked up many times. V usage is TRBV12-3 or TRBV12-4 and J usage is TRBJ1-2; D remains ambiguous. This CDR3 has 13 amino acids. Trimming cost V 6 bases and J 2 bases, with 10 bases left between them. CDR3 nucleotide sequence: TGTGCCAGCAGCCCCGACGGGAACTATGGCTACACCTTC. This encodes CASSPDGNYGYTF.

The rearrangement uses TRBV6-2 or TRBV6-3 and TRBJ2-3, with TRBD2 matching 8 bases. Germline V gene lookup returns CDR1 MNHEY and CDR2 SVGEGT. After removal of 6 bases from V and 4 bases from J, the junction contained 12 bases not matched to a gene. The CDR3 extends over 16 amino acids. The CDR3 DNA sequence: TGTGCCAGCAGGGTACAGGCCAGCGGGAGCGCAGATACGCAGTATTTT. Translating it yields CASRVQASGSADTQYF.

This clonotype was observed a handful of times. This rearrangement joins TRBV5-1 to TRBJ2-7, with 10 bases identical to TRBD2. The length of the CDR3 is 14 residues. Germline assignment: CDR1 SGHRS and CDR2 YFSETQ. Losses at the gene ends were 3 bases for V and 5 bases for J; bases not matched to a gene: 5. Here the CDR3 reads CASSWLAGVDEQYF. CDR3 nucleotide sequence: TGCGCCAGCAGCTGGCTAGCGGGAGTAGACGAGCAGTACTTC.

This clonotype has more than one count but fewer than ten. The J gene is TRBJ1-1, the V gene TRBV20-1; D not resolved. This CDR3 comprises 13 residues. Germline V gene lookup returns CDR1 DFQATT and CDR2 SNEGSKA (reference sequence). V was shortened by 2 bases and J by 5 bases, with 12 bases between the two germline ends. The CDR3 reads CSARTGLGTEAFF. CDR3 nucleotide sequence: TGCAGTGCTAGAACCGGGCTCGGAACTGAAGCTTTCTTT.

The chain employs TRBV4-3 and TRBJ2-2; 7 nucleotides agree with TRBD1. Trimming took 0 bases from V and 6 from J; bases not matched to a gene: 7. Germline V gene data show CDR1 as LGHNA and CDR2 as YSLEER. This CDR3 comprises 16 residues. CDR3 in amino acids: CASSQESGQRAGELFF. The DNA for the CDR3 is TGCGCCAGCAGCCAAGAGTCGGGACAGCGAGCCGGGGAGCTGTTTTTT.

This clonotype appeared a few times. The chain combines TRBV6-1 with TRBJ1-1; the D gene is possibly TRBD1 (5 bases). Germline CDR1 and CDR2: MNHNS and SASEGT. This CDR3 has 15 residues. V was pared by 3 bases and J by 5 bases, with 16 bases between. CDR3 sequence reads: CASSDYAERGTEAFF. CDR3 DNA sequence: TGTGCCAGCAGTGATTACGCAGAAAGGGGAACTGAAGCTTTCTTT.

This chain connects TRBV7-2 to TRBJ2-5; 8 bases align to TRBD2. The CDR3 totals 15 residues. Germline V gene data show CDR1 as SGHTA and CDR2 as FQGNSA. The V and J ends lost 2 bases and 1 base, in that order; junction bases with no gene match: 3. The CDR3 coding sequence is TGTGCCAGCAGCTTAACAGGGACTAGCCAAGAGACCCAGTACTTC. It specifies CASSLTGTSQETQYF.

There are many counts of this clonotype. The chain joins TRBV9 to TRBJ1-6, with D tentatively TRBD1 (6 bases). V lost 4 bases and J 7 bases, leaving 12 bases between the germline ends. This CDR3 has 14 amino acids. Per germline, CDR1 SGDLS and CDR2 YYNGEE. CDR3 nucleotide sequence: TGTGCCAGCAGCTCCTGGACAGTAAATTCACCCCTCCACTTT. Translated: CASSSWTVNSPLHF.

The chain employs TRBV13 and TRBJ2-7; a weak D match, TRBD1 (7 bases). This CDR3 spans 15 amino acids. The V and J ends lost 4 bases and 3 bases respectively, with 16 bases between them. The germline V gene encodes CDR1 PRHDT and CDR2 FYEKMQ (reference sequence). Here the CDR3 reads CASSSTRQGGYEQYF. CDR3 sequence (DNA): TGTGCCAGCAGCTCAACAAGACAGGGAGGCTACGAGCAGTACTTC.

The chain is built from TRBV29-1 and TRBJ1-1; the D is unclear. V lost 5 bases and J 1 base, leaving 8 bases between the germline ends. CDR1 SQVTM and CDR2 ANQGSEA come from the germline V gene. This CDR3 has 12 residues. The CDR3 sequence: CSVMSANTEAFF. In DNA form, the CDR3 reads TGCAGCGTTATGAGTGCGAACACTGAAGCTTTCTTT.

This rearrangement joins TRBV7-9 to TRBJ2-3, with 11 bases matching TRBD2. V lost 5 bases to trimming and J lost 0 bases; unmatched junction nucleotides: 10. The CDR3 covers 18 residues. Germline V gives CDR1 SEHNR, CDR2 FQNEAQ (reference sequence). The CDR3 coding sequence is TGTGCCAGCAGCCCGACTAGCGGGACTTTTATGAGCACAGATACGCAGTATTTT. Its protein is CASSPTSGTFMSTDTQYF.

The chain is built from TRBV10-3 and TRBJ2-7; D perhaps matches TRBD2 (6 bases). V gave up 10 bases and J gave up 6 bases, with 19 bases separating them. Per the germline V gene, CDR1 is ENHRY and CDR2 is SYGVKD. This CDR3 has 13 residues. The CDR3 loop is CATQPPGRSEQYF. The CDR3 coding sequence is TGTGCCACGCAACCTCCAGGGAGGAGCGAGCAGTACTTC.

This clonotype was detected only a few times. This chain uses TRBV27 with TRBJ1-2; 10 bases line up with TRBD1. The CDR3 contains 15 residues. The germline V gene encodes CDR1 MNHEY and CDR2 SMNVEV (reference sequence). V was pared by 6 bases and J by 2 bases, with 6 bases of the junction left unmatched. DNA of the CDR3: TGTGCCAGCAGCAGAGACAGGGGGCTAAACTATGGCTACACCTTC. Protein product: CASSRDRGLNYGYTF.

This chain uses TRBV12-3 or TRBV12-4 with TRBJ1-5; D is perhaps TRBD1 (6 bases). CDR3 length: 15 amino acids. V was trimmed by 5 bases and J by 4 bases, leaving 15 bases between them. The CDR3 is CASSPGTNPNQPQHF. Written as DNA, the CDR3 is TGTGCCAGCAGTCCCGGGACAAATCCGAATCAGCCCCAGCATTTT.

This chain uses TRBV4-2 with TRBJ2-1; TRBD2 matches 10 bases. Germline CDR1 reads LGHNA; CDR2 reads YNFKEQ. V was clipped by 0 bases and J by 16 bases; unmatched bases: 9. This CDR3 has 14 amino acids. The CDR3 spells CASSQESLAGAHFF. The CDR3 DNA follows: TGTGCCAGCAGCCAAGAGAGTCTAGCGGGAGCCCATTTCTTC.

The chain's CDR3 is CSAIGTADQETQYF. In nucleotides, the CDR3 is TGCAGTGCCATAGGGACAGCAGACCAAGAGACCCAGTACTTC. V gene TRBV20-1 combines with J gene TRBJ2-5; TRBD1 matches at 7 bases. The V and J ends lost 6 bases and 0 bases, in that order; junction bases with no gene match: 7. Germline CDR1 is DFQATT and CDR2 is SNEGSKA (reference sequence). This CDR3 comprises 14 residues.

V is TRBV2 and J is TRBJ2-3, with 7 bases matching TRBD2. The CDR3 runs to 15 residues. CDR1 is SNHLY, CDR2 FYNNEI, per germline. V trimming: 6 bases; J trimming: 1 base; junction bases outside the gene matches: 7. DNA of the CDR3: TGTGCCAGCAGGGGAGGGAGCGGAGGCACAGATACGCAGTATTTT. Amino acid sequence: CASRGGSGGTDTQYF. Together with reference TRBV2 and TRBJ2-3, the CDR3 gives the full variable domain: EPEVTQTPSHQVTQMGQEVILRCVPISNHLYFYWYRQILGQKVEFLVSFYNNEISEKSEIFDDQFSVERPDGSNFTLKIRSTKLEDSAMYFCASRGGSGGTDTQYFGPGTRLTVL.